The clone carrying this TCR beta chain has ten or more counts. Antigen unknown. Amplified regions were TCR beta CDR3 sequences from RNA transcripts. A set of HTBI primers served as the primers for a first-round RT-PCR of the TCR CDR3. TCRdb re-derived calls from the multiplex PCR reads in MiXCR, one entry per CDR3 protein. The sample yields about 250,000 distinct CDR3 sequences, approximately 23% seen once. These data come from a study of T cells in Graves' hyperthyroidism and ophthalmopathy. Study as a whole: Blood from the periphery was taken at initial diagnosis, before any treatment.

Whole-study results and caveats: Ophthalmopathy was distinguished from stable hyperthyroidism by 13 V-J signatures.

At least 3 on the Clinical Activity Score was recorded for ophthalmopathy patients, who also had NOSPECS grade at least 4 and duration under 3 months. This CDR3 comprises 14 residues. V shed 0 bases and J shed 5 bases, with 13 bases lying between them. CDR1 is GTSNPN and CDR2 is SVGIG in the germline V gene (reference sequence). The sample comprised blood. This receptor was identified in a middle-aged woman with Graves' ophthalmopathy. The chain couples TRBV30 to TRBJ1-2; D call uncertain. The CDR3 DNA reads TGTGCCTGGAGTGTTAAAAGGAGGTTTTATGGCTACACCTTC. It encodes CAWSVKRRFYGYTF.